A selection of T cell receptor beta chains follows, all from one sample in a study of CD8 T cells in ankylosing spondylitis. TCRdb independently ran MiXCR on the 5' RACE reads; one entry per CDR3 protein. The sample holds some 37,000 distinct CDR3 sequences; about 11% are singletons and the top ten take roughly 21%. Sequenced sample: synovial fluid, either unsorted or a sorted T cell fraction (not recorded which). These receptors were taken from a male donor with ankylosing spondylitis. Both conserved end residues are trimmed from each CDR3.

v_gene,j_gene,CDR3aa
TRBV9,TRBJ2-2,ASREGRTGELF
TRBV6-4,TRBJ2-1,ASSAGDRSYNEQF
TRBV9,TRBJ2-7,ASSVLGDPSEQY
TRBV5-1,TRBJ2-7,ASSWGLSEQY
TRBV9,TRBJ1-1,ASSPWRSMNTEAF
TRBV5-1,TRBJ2-3,ASSLGGSSTDTQY
TRBV20-1,TRBJ2-7,SAREMGRPGYEQY
TRBV6-2/TRBV6-3,TRBJ2-1,ASSPGLAIHEQF
TRBV27,TRBJ1-5,ATSREQGYQPQH
TRBV5-1,TRBJ2-6,ASSQGFSGANVLT
TRBV6-5,TRBJ1-2,ASSQRDRRLYGYT
TRBV28,TRBJ2-5,ASSPGATQY
TRBV7-3,TRBJ2-4,ASSLTGVDIQY
TRBV11-3,TRBJ2-5,ASSPRLAGAEETQY
TRBV4-2,TRBJ1-2,ASSFETGTANYGYT
TRBV5-1,TRBJ2-3,ASSLDRRDTQY
TRBV28,TRBJ2-1,ASSLSLDSYNEQF
TRBV20-1,TRBJ2-1,SASVTSGRTEQF
TRBV5-6,TRBJ2-7,ASSTTGLDFPEQY
TRBV20-1,TRBJ1-1,SARGPWNTEAF
TRBV24-1,TRBJ2-7,ATSVGYEQY
TRBV28,TRBJ2-3,ASSWMAGGTDTQY
TRBV7-3,TRBJ2-3,ASSLMSAASTDTQY
TRBV4-1,TRBJ1-6,ASSQDRGGETYNSPLH
TRBV20-1,TRBJ2-7,SAGGSGRARREQY